These T cell receptor beta chains were read from a single sample in a study of T-cell reconstitution after alpha-beta-depleted transplantation in children. TCRdb reprocessed the PCR reads via MiXCR and lists one record per CDR3 protein. Among some 590,000 distinct CDR3 sequences, more than 9% were seen once, and the ten largest hold around 4%. The starting material was PBMCs from the stem cell graft donor, obtained from the stem cell graft. These TCRs come from a human donor who donated a stem cell graft to a child with acute myeloid leukemia. Both conserved end residues are part of each CDR3. The D gene is left open where the match is weak. Clone size is stated in some rows and not others, as once, few, many or a class when expanded.

>TRBJ2-2|TRBV7-2|.|many
CASSLVPLTGELFF
TGTGCCAGCAGCTTAGTCCCCCTAACTGGGGAGCTGTTTTTT
>TRBJ1-2|TRBV28|TRBD1|many
CASRTGTERYGYTF
TGTGCCAGCAGAACCGGGACAGAGCGCTATGGCTACACCTTC
>TRBJ1-2|TRBV7-9|TRBD1|.
CASSEGGQGAYGYTF
TGTGCCAGCAGCGAAGGGGGACAGGGGGCGTATGGCTACACCTTC
>TRBJ2-7|TRBV3-1|TRBD2|.
CASGLEGEQYF
TGTGCCAGCGGACTAGAGGGCGAGCAGTACTTC
>TRBJ1-2|TRBV18|.|many
CASSPPSTANYGYTF
TGTGCCAGCTCACCACCGTCCACAGCTAACTATGGCTACACCTTC
>TRBJ2-1|TRBV20-1|TRBD2|many
CSVKLAGLTYNEQFF
TGCAGTGTGAAGCTAGCGGGATTGACCTACAATGAGCAGTTCTTC
>TRBJ1-2|TRBV2|TRBD1|.
CASSVDRVTGSSF
TGTGCCAGCAGTGTGGACAGGGTGACTGGTAGCTCCTTC
>TRBJ1-2|TRBV20-1|.|.
CSGYGYTF
TGCAGTGGCTATGGCTACACCTTC
>TRBJ2-7|TRBV3-1|TRBD1|many
CASSMTGYEQYF
TGTGCCAGCAGTATGACAGGGTACGAGCAGTACTTC
>TRBJ2-1|TRBV6-1|TRBD2|.
CASSPGTSGRAGSNEQFF
TGTGCCAGCAGTCCCGGGACTAGCGGGAGGGCCGGGTCGAATGAGCAGTTCTTC
>TRBJ2-1|TRBV29-1|.|few
CSHRGGSSYNEQFF
TGCAGCCACCGGGGCGGGTCCTCCTACAATGAGCAGTTCTTC
>TRBJ1-4|TRBV3-1|TRBD1|.
CASSRFGTGGPQSEKLFF
TGTGCCAGCAGCCGCTTCGGGACAGGGGGCCCTCAAAGTGAAAAACTGTTTTTT
>TRBJ1-4|TRBV18|.|many
CASSPMDSEKLFF
TGTGCCAGCTCACCAATGGATTCGGAAAAACTGTTTTTT
>TRBJ1-2|TRBV10-3|TRBD1|many
CAISLTGKGTDGYTF
TGTGCCATCAGTCTGACAGGGAAGGGAACGGATGGCTACACCTTC
>TRBJ1-2|TRBV5-5|.|few
CASSLDQRSYTF
TGTGCCAGCAGCTTGGATCAAAGGAGCTACACCTTC
>TRBJ2-2|TRBV30|.|.
CAWSFEPRSTGELFF
TGTGCCTGGAGTTTCGAGCCAAGATCAACCGGGGAGCTGTTTTTT
>TRBJ1-2|TRBV10-2|.|many
CASRGIGTSNRYTF
TGCGCCAGCAGGGGGATAGGCACGTCCAATCGCTACACCTTC
>TRBJ2-1|TRBV20-1|.|few
CSASSQVDEQFF
TGCAGTGCTTCTAGTCAGGTCGATGAGCAGTTCTTC
>TRBJ2-3|TRBV4-3|.|few
CASSQGLRQANYTDTQYF
TGCGCCAGCAGCCAAGGATTAAGACAGGCGAATTACACAGATACGCAGTATTTT
>TRBJ2-1|TRBV12-3/TRBV12-4|TRBD1|many
CASSTTGTVDEQFF
TGTGCCAGCAGTACCACCGGGACAGTGGATGAGCAGTTCTTC
>TRBJ2-3|TRBV6-1|TRBD1|few
CASSPDRVGSRDTQYF
TGTGCCAGCAGCCCCGACAGGGTAGGGTCTAGGGATACGCAGTATTTT